The 27 T cell receptor beta chains reported below all come from one sample, sequenced in a study of shared clonotypes between healthy human individuals. Generated by immunoSEQ multiplex PCR, the TCRdb table keeps only in-frame clones and is missing some. Among 2 million to 2.5 million clones listed, 90% to 95% were seen once. Sequenced material: naive CD4+ T cells from PBMCs. Stated subset: CD45RA+ positively selected. These receptors originate from a man aged 18 to 35 in good health. Some clones in this sample may be carry-over from other donors' samples.

The chain uses TRBV10-3 and TRBJ2-1; 7 nucleotides match TRBD2. Germline values: CDR1 ENHRY, CDR2 SYGVKD. The CDR3 runs to 15 residues. The V and J ends lost 6 bases and 0 bases, in that order; junction bases with no gene match: 5. The CDR3, as DNA: TGTGCCATCAGCGGGGACTACCCCTCCTACAATGAGCAGTTCTTC. It is translated as CAISGDYPSYNEQFF.

This rearrangement joins TRBV15 to TRBJ1-5, with D uncertain. V was trimmed by 0 bases and J by 0 bases, leaving 9 bases between them. Germline CDR1 and CDR2: LNHNV and YYDKDF (reference sequence). The CDR3 has 16 amino acids. The DNA of the CDR3 is TGTGCCACCAGCAGAGATACCGTTAATAGCAATCAGCCCCAGCATTTT. It translates to CATSRDTVNSNQPQHF.

The genes are TRBV7-2 and TRBJ2-1; D is uncertain. V lost 3 bases, J lost 5 bases, and 11 bases lay in between. Germline-derived CDR1 and CDR2 are SGHTA and FQGNSA. The CDR3 spans 14 residues. The DNA of the CDR3 is TGTGCCAGCAGCTTCCCTCCAGCGCACAATGAGCAGTTCTTC. It specifies CASSFPPAHNEQFF.

This rearrangement joins TRBV6-1 to TRBJ1-5; D may be TRBD1 (6 bases). V was cut by 0 bases and J by 7 bases, with 13 bases left in between. CDR1 and CDR2 (germline): MNHNS, SASEGT. The CDR3 loop spans 15 amino acids. CDR3 region: CASSEAQGLVQPQHF. The CDR3 bases are TGTGCCAGCAGTGAAGCGCAGGGGTTGGTACAGCCCCAGCATTTT.

This sequence joins TRBV28 and TRBJ2-1; 7 nucleotides line up with TRBD2. Germline V gives CDR1 MDHEN, CDR2 SYDVKM. The J segment lost 2 bases and the V segment lost 2 bases, leaving 3 bases of the junction unmatched. This CDR3 is built from 15 residues. In nucleotides, the CDR3 is TGTGCCAGCAGTTTAGGGAGGGCCCCCTACAATGAGCAGTTCTTC. As protein: CASSLGRAPYNEQFF.

The V and J genes are TRBV19 and TRBJ1-1; a weak D match, TRBD1 (6 bases). CDR3 size: 13 residues. Germline V CDR1 and CDR2: LNHDA, SQIVND (reference sequence). Deletions cut 5 bases from V and 4 bases from J, with 11 bases between. The CDR3 region is CASSARTVTEAFF. CDR3 sequence (DNA): TGTGCCAGTAGTGCGAGGACAGTCACTGAAGCTTTCTTT.

V is TRBV21-1 and J is TRBJ1-2. TRBV21-1 is classified as a pseudogene. CDR3 length equals 13 residues. The CDR3 is CASSKVWNYGYTF. In DNA form, the CDR3 reads TGTGCCAGCAGCAAAGTGTGGAACTATGGCTACACCTTC.

This chain joins TRBV5-1 and TRBJ2-5; 10 bases align to TRBD1. V lost 4 bases, J lost 4 bases, and 7 bases stayed unmatched. This CDR3 has 15 amino acids. From germline, CDR1 is SGHRS and CDR2 YFSETQ. CDR3 coding DNA: TGCGCCAGCAGCGGGCGGGACAGGGGTTTAGAGACCCAGTACTTC. It yields the protein CASSGRDRGLETQYF.

The chain is built from TRBV7-8 and TRBJ2-3; 8 nucleotides align to TRBD2. J lost 0 bases, V lost 1 base, and 3 bases had no gene match. The CDR3 has 16 amino acids. Germline V gene lookup returns CDR1 SGHVS and CDR2 FQNEAQ. The CDR3 reads CASSLEASGSTDTQYF. Written as DNA, the CDR3 is TGTGCCAGCAGCTTAGAGGCTAGCGGGAGCACAGATACGCAGTATTTT. Filled out from reference TRBV7-8 and TRBJ2-3, the complete variable domain reads GAGVSQSPRYKVAKRGQDVALRCDPISGHVSLFWYQQALGQGPEFLTYFQNEAQLDKSGLPSDRFFAERPEGSVSTLKIQRTQQEDSAVYLCASSLEASGSTDTQYFGPGTRLTVL.

This chain uses TRBV4-1 with TRBJ2-6, with TRBD1 matching 8 bases. The CDR3 has 18 amino acids. Germline V CDR1 and CDR2: MGHRA, YSYEKL. The V segment lost 3 bases and the J segment 1 base; nucleotides outside the gene matches: 8. DNA of the CDR3: TGCGCCAGCAGCCATCCGGGACAGGAACCTTCTGGGGCCAACGTCCTGACTTTC. This translates into CASSHPGQEPSGANVLTF.

The CDR3 DNA sequence: TGTGCCAGCAGTTACGGCCAGGCATACAATGAGCAGTTCTTC. Encoded protein: CASSYGQAYNEQFF. The chain employs TRBV6-5 and TRBJ2-1; the D is unclear. CDR3 length: 14 amino acids. The V and J ends lost 2 bases and 4 bases respectively, with 9 bases between them. Germline CDR1 reads MNHEY; CDR2 reads SVGAGI.

This clone was counted once. V usage is TRBV19 and J usage is TRBJ2-1, with 7 positions matching TRBD2. The CDR3 consists of 15 residues. CDR1 is LNHDA and CDR2 is SQIVND in the germline V gene (reference sequence). V trimming: 4 bases; J trimming: 5 bases; junction bases outside the gene matches: 8. The CDR3 DNA follows: TGTGCCAGTAGTAGGTGGGGGGGAGAGGACAATGAGCAGTTCTTC. This sequence encodes CASSRWGGEDNEQFF.

The chain is built from TRBV28 and TRBJ2-7; TRBD2 matches at 11 bases. The V gene's germline CDR1 is MDHEN and CDR2 SYDVKM. Trimming removed 6 bases from V and 4 bases from J; junction bases left unmatched: 8. This CDR3 contains 15 residues. CDR3 bases: TGTGCCAGCAGCAAACTAGCGGGAGCTATATACGAGCAGTACTTC. This gives the protein CASSKLAGAIYEQYF.

The DNA for the CDR3 is TGTGCCATCAGCCCCAGGGGGGAAGGAAACACCATATATTTT. It codes for CAISPRGEGNTIYF. The chain employs TRBV10-3 and TRBJ1-3; 7 bases are shared with TRBD1. Germline V gene data show CDR1 as ENHRY and CDR2 as SYGVKD. This CDR3 is built from 14 residues. V gave up 6 bases and J gave up 4 bases; unmatched junction bases: 6.

J is TRBJ1-2 and V is TRBV7-9; D uncertain. Germline V gene data show CDR1 as SEHNR and CDR2 as FQNEAQ (reference sequence). The CDR3 is made up of 13 amino acids. V was pared by 1 base and J by 6 bases, with 9 bases between. The chain's CDR3 is CASSLGEGNGYTF. The CDR3 DNA reads as TGTGCCAGCAGCTTAGGGGAGGGAAATGGCTACACCTTC.

V usage is TRBV4-3 and J usage is TRBJ2-7, with TRBD1 matching 8 bases. The germline CDR1 and CDR2 sequences are LGHNA and YSLEER. Trimming cost V 3 bases and J 2 bases; bases outside gene matches: 12. This CDR3 spans 17 amino acids. In nucleotides, the CDR3 is TGCGCCAGCAGCCAGGCCGCAGGGGGCTCCACTACCTACGAGCAGTACTTC. The encoded protein is CASSQAAGGSTTYEQYF.

The genes are TRBV6-6 and TRBJ2-7, with D perhaps TRBD2 (5 bases). The CDR3 length is 13 residues. Germline V CDR1 and CDR2: MNHNY, SVGAGI (reference sequence). The V end lost 8 bases, the J end lost 3 bases, and 14 bases lay between the germline ends. This chain's CDR3 is CASLASEDYEQYF. DNA of the CDR3: TGTGCCAGCTTGGCGTCGGAGGACTACGAGCAGTACTTC.

This clone is a singleton in its sample. The genes are TRBV27 and TRBJ2-2, with D hard to call. There are 13 residues in the CDR3. V was trimmed by 3 bases and J by 10 bases, leaving 12 bases between them. Germline CDR1 and CDR2: MNHEY and SMNVEV (reference sequence). The CDR3 DNA follows: TGTGCCAGCAGTTTGCCTTCATCGGTGGAGCTGTTTTTT. Protein product: CASSLPSSVELFF.

This chain links TRBV7-3 with TRBJ2-7; D is undetermined. With 0 bases removed from V and 6 bases from J, the gap between germline ends came to 12 bases. The germline CDR1 and CDR2 sequences are SGHTA and FQGTGA. The CDR3 runs to 14 residues. Written as DNA, the CDR3 is TGTGCCAGCAGCTTAACGGCCACTGACGGCGAGCAGTACTTC. Translated: CASSLTATDGEQYF.

The chain joins TRBV4-2 to TRBJ2-3; TRBD2 matches 9 bases. This CDR3 is 16 amino acids long. The J segment lost 6 bases and the V segment lost 0 bases, leaving 7 bases of the junction unmatched. Germline loops: CDR1 LGHNA, CDR2 YNFKEQ. The CDR3 is CASSQDLREGPDTQYF. The CDR3 DNA is TGTGCCAGCAGCCAAGATTTGCGGGAGGGCCCTGATACGCAGTATTTT.

The rearrangement joins TRBV27 to TRBJ1-5, with 12 nucleotides matching TRBD1. V lost 6 bases and J lost 6; bases outside the gene matches: 9. The CDR3 spans 16 residues. Looked up from germline, CDR1 is MNHEY and CDR2 is SMNVEV (reference sequence). The CDR3 is CASSRRGQGAVQPQHF. Written as DNA, the CDR3 is TGTGCCAGCAGCCGAAGGGGACAGGGGGCGGTTCAGCCCCAGCATTTT.

Concerning this clone itself: The junction differs from germline at one of its ends, possibly a read error. This chain links TRBV5-6 with TRBJ2-7; D is perhaps TRBD2 (6 bases). Germline V gene data show CDR1 as SGHDT and CDR2 as YYEEEE. CDR3 length: 16 residues. CDR3 in amino acids: CASTLAMEGSAYEQYF. The CDR3 coding sequence is TGTGCCAGCACCTTGGCTATGGAGGGGTCAGCCTACGAGCAGTACTTC.

This sequence joins TRBV6-5 and TRBJ2-1, with D possibly TRBD1 on 6 matching bases. Trimming cost V 5 bases and J 4 bases, with 12 bases left between them. CDR3 length: 14 amino acids. Germline CDR1 and CDR2: MNHEY and SVGAGI. The CDR3 sequence is CASSNRVIYNEQFF. The CDR3 region has the DNA TGTGCCAGCAGTAACAGGGTCATTTACAATGAGCAGTTCTTC.

This chain uses TRBV4-1 with TRBJ2-5, with 8 bases fitting TRBD1. This CDR3 has 17 residues. Germline trimming cut 1 base from V and 7 bases from J; bases unmatched to any gene: 14. The germline V gene encodes CDR1 MGHRA and CDR2 YSYEKL. This chain's CDR3 is CASSQVRGQVVVSTQYF. DNA of the CDR3: TGCGCCAGCAGCCAAGTGAGGGGACAGGTTGTTGTCTCGACCCAGTACTTC.

The chain employs TRBV19 and TRBJ1-2; 7 bases fit TRBD1. Germline V gene sequence: CDR1 LNHDA, CDR2 SQIVND (reference sequence). This CDR3 has 13 residues. V gave up 8 bases and J gave up 8 bases; unmatched junction bases: 11. This CDR3 is CASVRGKRGGYTF. The CDR3 bases are TGTGCCAGTGTCAGGGGGAAACGGGGAGGCTACACCTTC.

This chain connects TRBV27 to TRBJ1-2; D is ambiguous. The CDR3 is 13 residues long. Germline assignment: CDR1 MNHEY and CDR2 SMNVEV (reference sequence). With 6 bases removed from V and 7 bases from J, the gap between germline ends came to 15 bases. The CDR3 region has the DNA TGTGCCAGCAGGGCCTCCGGGCTAAGTGGCTACACCTTC. Its protein product is CASRASGLSGYTF.

This chain joins TRBV6-5 and TRBJ1-2; TRBD1 is a possible D gene (6 bases). Trimming took 8 bases from V and 8 from J, leaving 18 bases between them. The CDR3 extends over 13 amino acids. Germline-derived CDR1 and CDR2 are MNHEY and SVGAGI. DNA for the CDR3: TGTGCCAGCCGACCGGGACATAGAGCGGGCTACACCTTC. This encodes CASRPGHRAGYTF.